One sample yielded the 10 T cell receptor beta chains listed below, sequenced in a study of blood T cell repertoires in COVID-19 (dated by TCRdb to between 2020 and 2021). Library creation used the immunoSEQ multiplex PCR assay. TCRdb provides this immuneACCESS table in a form limited to in-frame rearrangements. Some clones are lacking; in checked studies, under half of them reflect an unresolved V gene, and why the rest are absent is not known. This sample gives fewer than 500,000 clones in total; roughly 85% of them show up just once. The biggest ten clones account for around 1.8% of the sample. The sequenced sample was PBMCs or T cells enriched from blood (not recorded which). These receptors were collected from a woman under 30 with acute COVID-19.

This clone occurred a few times. The chain uses TRBV2 and TRBJ1-1, with 7 bases matching TRBD1. CDR3 length equals 15 residues. V lost 6 bases and J lost 3; bases outside the gene matches: 10. Germline V CDR1 and CDR2: SNHLY, FYNNEI. CDR3 residues: CASRARQGGYTEAFF. In DNA form, the CDR3 reads TGTGCCAGCAGGGCGCGACAGGGCGGGTACACTGAAGCTTTCTTT.

Turning to this clone: Other nucleotide sequences in the sample specify the same CDR3. The V call is TRBV15, the J call TRBJ1-3, with D possibly TRBD1 on 5 matching bases. V was cut by 0 bases and J by 4 bases, with 7 bases left in between. CDR3 length: 14 amino acids. The V gene's germline CDR1 is LNHNV and CDR2 YYDKDF (reference sequence). CDR3 sequence: CATSRDRVGNTIYF. CDR3 coding DNA: TGTGCCACCAGCAGAGACAGGGTCGGAAACACCATATATTTT.

Details on this clone: Additional DNA sequences in this sample encode the identical CDR3. The V call is TRBV18, the J call TRBJ2-7; 7 bases match TRBD2. Germline values: CDR1 KGHSH, CDR2 LQKENI. V lost 0 bases, J lost 2 bases, and 1 base stayed unmatched. The CDR3 length is 14 residues. The CDR3 DNA is TGTGCCAGCTCACCACCAGCGGGGCCCTACGAGCAGTACTTC. It yields the protein CASSPPAGPYEQYF.

CDR3 in amino acids: CASSQGTTGYAEAFF. The CDR3 coding sequence is TGCGCCAGCAGCCAGGGAACGACAGGGTACGCTGAAGCTTTCTTT. V gene TRBV4-1 combines with J gene TRBJ1-1, with 7 nucleotides matching TRBD1. The CDR3 is 15 residues long. Germline V gene lookup returns CDR1 MGHRA and CDR2 YSYEKL. Losses at the gene ends were 3 bases for V and 6 bases for J; bases not matched to a gene: 10.

V and J are TRBV7-3 and TRBJ2-3; 8 bases agree with TRBD2. The CDR3 covers 15 residues. The germline V gene has CDR1 SGHTA and CDR2 FQGTGA. With V trimmed by 5 bases and J by 5 bases, 9 bases remained unmatched. This CDR3 is CASSDSGALGDTQYF. The CDR3 DNA reads TGTGCCAGCAGCGATAGCGGGGCTCTGGGAGATACGCAGTATTTT. Variable domain in full (rest from reference TRBV7-3 and TRBJ2-3): GAGVSQTPSNKVTEKGKYVELRCDPISGHTALYWYRQSLGQGPEFLIYFQGTGAADDSGLPNDRFFAVRPEGSVSTLKIQRTERGDSAVYLCASSDSGALGDTQYFGPGTRLTVL.

V gene TRBV6-4 combines with J gene TRBJ2-2, with 10 bases identical to TRBD1. CDR1 and CDR2 (germline): MRHNA, SNTAGT. With V trimmed by 10 bases and J by 6 bases, 8 bases remained unmatched. The CDR3 extends over 14 amino acids. The CDR3 nucleotides are TGTGCCACCTCCCCCGGGACAGGGGCCGGGGAGCTGTTTTTT. Its protein product is CATSPGTGAGELFF.

The V call is TRBV7-9, the J call TRBJ1-6; the D gene is possibly TRBD1 (5 bases). V was cut by 2 bases and J by 8 bases, with 13 bases left in between. This CDR3 contains 15 residues. CDR1 SEHNR and CDR2 FQNEAQ come from the germline V gene (reference sequence). The CDR3 DNA follows: TGTGCCAGCAGCTTAAAAGACAGAATCGATTCACCCCTCCACTTT. It specifies CASSLKDRIDSPLHF. Full variable domain (outside the CDR3, taken from reference TRBV7-9 and TRBJ1-6): DTGVSQNPRHKITKRGQNVTFRCDPISEHNRLYWYRQTLGQGPEFLTYFQNEAQLEKSRLLSDRFSAERPKGSFSTLEIQRTEQGDSAMYLCASSLKDRIDSPLHFGNGTRLTVT.

The rearrangement joins TRBV5-1 to TRBJ2-7; 8 bases are a match to TRBD1. The CDR3 is 14 residues long. V was pared by 3 bases and J by 4 bases, with 6 bases of the junction left unmatched. Germline V gives CDR1 SGHRS, CDR2 YFSETQ. CDR3 sequence reads: CASSWRGQEYEQYF. The CDR3 DNA sequence: TGCGCCAGCAGCTGGAGGGGACAGGAATACGAGCAGTACTTC.

The chain joins TRBV7-9 to TRBJ1-2, with 7 nucleotides matching TRBD1. V shed 1 base and J 0 bases; nucleotides not matched to a gene: 2. Germline V lookup: CDR1 SEHNR, CDR2 FQNEAQ (reference sequence). The CDR3 is made up of 15 amino acids. CDR3 amino acids: CASSLGQGSNYGYTF. The CDR3 nucleotides read TGTGCCAGCAGCTTAGGACAGGGCTCTAACTATGGCTACACCTTC.

The V gene is TRBV12-3 or TRBV12-4, the J gene TRBJ2-2, with D uncertain. V lost 5 bases to trimming and J lost 0 bases, with 4 bases between them. The length of the CDR3 is 13 residues. The CDR3: CASSPSNTGELFF. For the CDR3, the DNA is TGTGCCAGCAGTCCCTCGAACACCGGGGAGCTGTTTTTT.